This TCR beta chain was observed in a study of CD8 T cells in Susac syndrome. V was cut by 7 bases and J by 2 bases, with 9 bases left in between. CDR1 is SGHRS, CDR2 YFSETQ, per germline. The CDR3 consists of 13 residues. High-throughput TCR beta sequencing covered peripheral CD8+ and CD4+ T cells. Diagnostic criteria for definite or probable disease, in their recently defined form, were met by the patients with Susac syndrome. FACS enriched CD8+ TEMRA cells, while bulk CD8+ and CD4+ were negatively isolated. Reverse transcription of roughly 0.5 to 1 ug RNA used random hexamers. immunoSEQ multiplex PCR amplified TCR beta CDR3 across 54 Vbeta, 13 Jbeta. TCRdb fed the immunoSEQ multiplex PCR reads into MiXCR, producing one record per CDR3 protein. The top ten hold 0.3% of the sample, which has around 100,000 distinct CDR3 sequences, about 95% seen once.

V usage is TRBV5-1 and J usage is TRBJ2-2, with D possibly matching TRBD2 (6 bases). The receptor comes from a human donor with Susac syndrome. Material: CD8+ T cells from PBMCs. CDR3 amino acids: CASFAGNTGELFF. The CDR3 nucleotides are TGCGCCAGCTTCGCGGGAAACACCGGGGAGCTGTTTTTT.